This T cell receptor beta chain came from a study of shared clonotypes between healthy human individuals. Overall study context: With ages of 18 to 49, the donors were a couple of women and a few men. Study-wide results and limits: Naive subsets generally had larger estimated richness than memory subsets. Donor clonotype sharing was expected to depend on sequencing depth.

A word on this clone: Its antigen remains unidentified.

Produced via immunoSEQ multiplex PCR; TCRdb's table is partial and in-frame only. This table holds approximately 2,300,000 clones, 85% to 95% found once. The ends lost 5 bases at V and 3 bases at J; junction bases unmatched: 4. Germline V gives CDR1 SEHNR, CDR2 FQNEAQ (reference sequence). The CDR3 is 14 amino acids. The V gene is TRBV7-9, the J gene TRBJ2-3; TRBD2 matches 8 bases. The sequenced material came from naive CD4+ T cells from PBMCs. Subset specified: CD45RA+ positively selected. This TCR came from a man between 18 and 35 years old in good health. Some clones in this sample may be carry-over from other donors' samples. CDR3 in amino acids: CASSPGLETDTQYF. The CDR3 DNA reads TGTGCCAGCAGCCCGGGACTAGAAACAGATACGCAGTATTTT.